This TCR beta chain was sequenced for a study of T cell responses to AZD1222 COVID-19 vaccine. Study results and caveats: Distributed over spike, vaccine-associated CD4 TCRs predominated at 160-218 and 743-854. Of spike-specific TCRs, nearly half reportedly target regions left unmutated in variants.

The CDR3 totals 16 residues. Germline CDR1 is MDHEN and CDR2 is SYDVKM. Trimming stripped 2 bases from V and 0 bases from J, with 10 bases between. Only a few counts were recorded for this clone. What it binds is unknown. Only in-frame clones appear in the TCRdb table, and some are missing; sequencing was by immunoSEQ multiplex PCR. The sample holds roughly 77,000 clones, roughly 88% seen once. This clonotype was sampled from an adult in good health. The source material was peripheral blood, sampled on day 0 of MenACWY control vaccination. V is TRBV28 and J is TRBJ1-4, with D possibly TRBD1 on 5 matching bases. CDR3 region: CASSLDRGSTNEKLFF. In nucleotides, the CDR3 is TGTGCCAGCAGTTTAGACAGAGGGTCAACTAATGAAAAACTGTTTTTT.